Included here is one T cell receptor (beta chain) sequence, with context. Its matching antigen is unknown. One entry per CDR3 protein results from TCRdb running MiXCR on the RACE reads. The sample consists of 280,000 or so distinct CDR3 sequences, almost 8% of them appearing once. The sample originates from a study of human T cells and chemical hapten exposure. Time point noted: pre-sensitization, week 0. Treatment given: therapeutic diphenylcyclopropenone sensitization with weekly scalp DPC. There are 13 residues in the CDR3. V was trimmed by 6 bases and J by 0 bases, leaving 6 bases between them. Looked up from germline, CDR1 is SGHVS and CDR2 is FQNEAQ. General study points: In comparison with controls, expanded TCRs gave rise to a significantly larger number of large CDR3 similarity clusters.

The TCR comes from a man aged 18 to 29 with alopecia areata. Some clones in this sample may be carry-over from other donors' samples. The source material was whole blood, sampled in connection with sensitization to the hapten diphenylcyclopropenone (DPC). This chain links TRBV7-8 with TRBJ2-1; D not resolved. Written as DNA, the CDR3 is TGTGCCAGCAGGGGCGGCTCCTACAATGAGCAGTTCTTC. Translation: CASRGGSYNEQFF.